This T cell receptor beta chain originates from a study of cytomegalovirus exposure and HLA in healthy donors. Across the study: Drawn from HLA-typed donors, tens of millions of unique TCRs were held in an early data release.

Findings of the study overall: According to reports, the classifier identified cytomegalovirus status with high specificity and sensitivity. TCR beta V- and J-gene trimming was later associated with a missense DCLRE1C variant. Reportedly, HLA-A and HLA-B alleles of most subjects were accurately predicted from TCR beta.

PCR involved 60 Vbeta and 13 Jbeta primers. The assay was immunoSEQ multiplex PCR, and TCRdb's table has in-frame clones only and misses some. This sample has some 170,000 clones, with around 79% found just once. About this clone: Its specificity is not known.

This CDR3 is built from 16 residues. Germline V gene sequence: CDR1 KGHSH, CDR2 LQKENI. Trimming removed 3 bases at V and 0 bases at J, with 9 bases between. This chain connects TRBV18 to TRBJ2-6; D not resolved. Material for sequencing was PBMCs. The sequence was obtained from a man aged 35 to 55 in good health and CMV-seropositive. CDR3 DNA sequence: TGTGCCAGCTCACCGGATGGGCGCTCTGGGGCCAACGTCCTGACTTTC. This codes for CASSPDGRSGANVLTF.